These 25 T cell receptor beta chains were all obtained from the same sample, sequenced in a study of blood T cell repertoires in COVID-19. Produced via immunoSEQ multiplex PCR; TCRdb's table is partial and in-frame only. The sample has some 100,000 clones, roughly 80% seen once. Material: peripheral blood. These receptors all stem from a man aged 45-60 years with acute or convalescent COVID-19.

This CDR3 is CSVGEGHQEQYF. CDR3 nucleotide sequence: TGCAGCGTTGGAGAGGGGCACCAGGAGCAGTACTTC. V and J are TRBV29-1 and TRBJ2-7; D is perhaps TRBD1 or TRBD2 (5 bases each). Between the trimmed V and J ends, which lost 4 bases and 7 bases, there was a span of 14 bases. CDR1 and CDR2 (germline): SQVTM, ANQGSEA. The CDR3 contains 12 residues.

CDR3 in amino acids: CASSLALAGRRYNEQFF. The DNA for the CDR3 is TGCGCCAGCAGCTTGGCACTAGCGGGTAGACGGTACAATGAGCAGTTCTTC. This rearrangement joins TRBV5-1 to TRBJ2-1, with TRBD2 matching 9 bases. The junction had 8 bases not matched to a gene; V was cut back by 0 bases and J by 4 bases. Per the germline V gene, CDR1 is SGHRS and CDR2 is YFSETQ. The CDR3 totals 17 residues.

CDR3: CASSLGRRGTWETQYF. CDR3 DNA: TGTGCCAGCAGCTTAGGGAGGCGCGGTACGTGGGAGACCCAGTACTTC. The J gene is TRBJ2-5, the V gene TRBV7-8, with D perhaps TRBD2 (5 bases). The CDR3 length is 16 residues. CDR1 SGHVS and CDR2 FQNEAQ come from the germline V gene. With 1 base removed from V and 5 bases from J, the gap between germline ends came to 17 bases.

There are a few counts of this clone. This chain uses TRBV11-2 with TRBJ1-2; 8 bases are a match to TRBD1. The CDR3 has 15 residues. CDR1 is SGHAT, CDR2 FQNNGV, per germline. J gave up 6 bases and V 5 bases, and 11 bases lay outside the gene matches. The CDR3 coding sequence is TGTGCCAGCAGCAGACAGACAGGGACAGGAGATGGCTACACCTTC. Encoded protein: CASSRQTGTGDGYTF.

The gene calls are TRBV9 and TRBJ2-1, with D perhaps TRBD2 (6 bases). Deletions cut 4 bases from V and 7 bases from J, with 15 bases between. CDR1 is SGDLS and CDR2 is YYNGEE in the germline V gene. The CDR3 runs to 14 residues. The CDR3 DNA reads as TGTGCCAGCAGCACCCCTAGCGCTTTGAATGAGCAGTTCTTC. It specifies CASSTPSALNEQFF.

CDR3 amino acids: CASSLVGTEADTQYF. The CDR3 DNA sequence: TGTGCCAGCAGCTTGGTGGGGACAGAGGCAGATACGCAGTATTTT. The chain recombines TRBV7-2 with TRBJ2-3, with TRBD1 matching 7 bases. Germline trimming cut 3 bases from V and 4 bases from J; bases unmatched to any gene: 7. The CDR3 runs 15 residues. Germline lookup yields CDR1 SGHTA and CDR2 FQGNSA.

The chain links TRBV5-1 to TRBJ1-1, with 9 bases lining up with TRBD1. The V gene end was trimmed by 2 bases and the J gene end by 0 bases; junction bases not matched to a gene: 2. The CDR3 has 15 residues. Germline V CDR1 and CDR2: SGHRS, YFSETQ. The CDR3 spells CASSLQGAVNTEAFF. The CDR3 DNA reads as TGCGCCAGCAGCTTACAGGGGGCGGTGAACACTGAAGCTTTCTTT.

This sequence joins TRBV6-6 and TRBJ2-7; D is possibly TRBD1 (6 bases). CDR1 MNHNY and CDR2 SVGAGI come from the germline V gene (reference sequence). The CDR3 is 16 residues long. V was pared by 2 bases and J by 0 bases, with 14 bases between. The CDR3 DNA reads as TGTGCCAGCAGTTACCCTCCCCGGGACAACTCCTACGAGCAGTACTTC. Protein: CASSYPPRDNSYEQYF.

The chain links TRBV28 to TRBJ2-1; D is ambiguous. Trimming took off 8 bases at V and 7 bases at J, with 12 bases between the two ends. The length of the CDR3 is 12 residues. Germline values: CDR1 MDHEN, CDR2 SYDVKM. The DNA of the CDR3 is TGTGCCAGCTCCAGGATAGAGAATGAGCAGTTCTTC. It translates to CASSRIENEQFF.

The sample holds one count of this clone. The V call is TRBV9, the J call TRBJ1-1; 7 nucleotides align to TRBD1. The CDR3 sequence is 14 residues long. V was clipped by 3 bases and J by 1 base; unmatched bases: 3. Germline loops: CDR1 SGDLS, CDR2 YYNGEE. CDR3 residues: CASSDYRGNTEAFF. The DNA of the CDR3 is TGTGCCAGCAGCGATTACAGGGGGAACACTGAAGCTTTCTTT.

Here the CDR3 DNA reads TGTGCCAGCAGTTACCAAAGGCGGTCACCCCTCCACTTT. Translation gives CASSYQRRSPLHF. The chain couples TRBV12-3 or TRBV12-4 to TRBJ1-6; D is unresolved. V dropped 4 bases and J dropped 10 bases, with 11 bases sitting between them. The CDR3 length is 13 residues.

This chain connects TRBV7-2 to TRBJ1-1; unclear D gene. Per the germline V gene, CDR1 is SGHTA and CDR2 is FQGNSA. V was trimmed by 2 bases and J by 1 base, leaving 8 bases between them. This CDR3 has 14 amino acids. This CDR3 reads CASSLILPNTEAFF. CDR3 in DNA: TGTGCCAGCAGCTTAATACTTCCGAACACTGAAGCTTTCTTT.

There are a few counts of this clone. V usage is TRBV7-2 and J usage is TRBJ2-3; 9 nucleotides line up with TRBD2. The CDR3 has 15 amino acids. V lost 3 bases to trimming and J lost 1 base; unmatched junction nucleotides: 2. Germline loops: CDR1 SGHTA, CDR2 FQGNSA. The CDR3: CASSFRTSGTDTQYF. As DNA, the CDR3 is TGTGCCAGCAGCTTCAGGACTAGCGGCACAGATACGCAGTATTTT.

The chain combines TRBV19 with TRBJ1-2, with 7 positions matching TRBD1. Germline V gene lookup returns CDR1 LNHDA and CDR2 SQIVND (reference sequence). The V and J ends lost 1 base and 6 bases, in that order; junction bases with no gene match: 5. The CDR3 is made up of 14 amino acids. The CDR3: CASSIGGQYDGYTF. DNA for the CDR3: TGTGCCAGTAGTATAGGGGGACAGTACGATGGCTACACCTTC. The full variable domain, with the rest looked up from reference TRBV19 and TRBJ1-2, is DGGITQSPKYLFRKEGQNVTLSCEQNLNHDAMYWYRQDPGQGLRLIYYSQIVNDFQKGDIAEGYSVSREKKESFPLTVTSAQKNPTAFYLCASSIGGQYDGYTFGSGTRLTVV.

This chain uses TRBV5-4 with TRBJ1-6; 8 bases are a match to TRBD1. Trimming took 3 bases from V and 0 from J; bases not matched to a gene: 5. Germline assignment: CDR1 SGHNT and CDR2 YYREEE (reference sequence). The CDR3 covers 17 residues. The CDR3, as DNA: TGTGCCAGCAGCTCCGACAGGGGAAACTCCTATAATTCACCCCTCCACTTT. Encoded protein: CASSSDRGNSYNSPLHF.

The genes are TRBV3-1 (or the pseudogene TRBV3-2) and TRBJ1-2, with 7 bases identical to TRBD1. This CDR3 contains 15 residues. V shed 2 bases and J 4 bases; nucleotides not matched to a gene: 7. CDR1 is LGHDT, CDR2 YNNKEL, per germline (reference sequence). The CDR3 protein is CASSQRRGQSYGYTF. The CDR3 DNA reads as TGTGCCAGCAGCCAAAGAAGGGGACAGTCCTATGGCTACACCTTC.

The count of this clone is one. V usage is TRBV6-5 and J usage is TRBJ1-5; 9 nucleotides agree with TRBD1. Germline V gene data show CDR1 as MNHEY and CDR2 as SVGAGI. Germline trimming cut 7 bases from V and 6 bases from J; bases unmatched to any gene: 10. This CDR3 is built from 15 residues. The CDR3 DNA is TGTGCCAGCACTCCGGGACAGGGTTCGGGTCAGCCCCAGCATTTT. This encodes CASTPGQGSGQPQHF.

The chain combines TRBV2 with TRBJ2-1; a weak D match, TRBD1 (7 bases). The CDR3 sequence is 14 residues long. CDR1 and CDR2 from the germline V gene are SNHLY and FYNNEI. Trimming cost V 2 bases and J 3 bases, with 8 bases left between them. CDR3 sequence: CASSEQGGYNEQFF. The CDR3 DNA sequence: TGTGCCAGCAGTGAACAGGGGGGCTACAATGAGCAGTTCTTC. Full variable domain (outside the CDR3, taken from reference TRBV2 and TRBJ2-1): EPEVTQTPSHQVTQMGQEVILRCVPISNHLYFYWYRQILGQKVEFLVSFYNNEISEKSEIFDDQFSVERPDGSNFTLKIRSTKLEDSAMYFCASSEQGGYNEQFFGPGTRLTVL.

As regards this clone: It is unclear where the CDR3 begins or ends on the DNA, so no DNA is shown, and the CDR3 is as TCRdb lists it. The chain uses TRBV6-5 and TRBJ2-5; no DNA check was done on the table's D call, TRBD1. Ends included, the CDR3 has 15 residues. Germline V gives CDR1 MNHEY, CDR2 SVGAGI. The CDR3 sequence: CASSSSWGIRETQYF.

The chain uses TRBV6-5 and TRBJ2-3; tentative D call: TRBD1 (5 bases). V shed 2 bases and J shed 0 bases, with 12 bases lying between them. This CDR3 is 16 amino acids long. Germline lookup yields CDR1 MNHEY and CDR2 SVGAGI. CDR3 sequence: CASSYVRQGSTDTQYF. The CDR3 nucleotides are TGTGCCAGCAGTTACGTCCGCCAGGGCAGCACAGATACGCAGTATTTT.

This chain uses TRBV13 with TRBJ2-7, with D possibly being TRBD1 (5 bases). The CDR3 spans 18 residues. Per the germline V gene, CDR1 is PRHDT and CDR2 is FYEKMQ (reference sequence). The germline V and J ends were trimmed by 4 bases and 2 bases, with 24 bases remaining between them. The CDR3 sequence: CASSSSNNRLTNPYEQYF. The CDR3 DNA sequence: TGTGCCAGCAGCTCAAGTAACAACAGGTTAACTAATCCCTACGAGCAGTACTTC.

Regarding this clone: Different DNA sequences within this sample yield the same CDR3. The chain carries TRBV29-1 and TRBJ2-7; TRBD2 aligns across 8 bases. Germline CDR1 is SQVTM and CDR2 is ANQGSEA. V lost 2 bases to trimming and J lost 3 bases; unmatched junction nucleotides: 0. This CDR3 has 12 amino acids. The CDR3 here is CSVELAGYEQYF. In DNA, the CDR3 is TGCAGCGTTGAACTAGCGGGCTACGAGCAGTACTTC.

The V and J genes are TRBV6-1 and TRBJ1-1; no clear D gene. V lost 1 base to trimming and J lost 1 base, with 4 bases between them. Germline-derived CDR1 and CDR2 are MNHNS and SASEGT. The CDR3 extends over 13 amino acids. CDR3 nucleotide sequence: TGTGCCAGCAGTGAAGTCCGGAACACTGAAGCTTTCTTT. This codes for CASSEVRNTEAFF.

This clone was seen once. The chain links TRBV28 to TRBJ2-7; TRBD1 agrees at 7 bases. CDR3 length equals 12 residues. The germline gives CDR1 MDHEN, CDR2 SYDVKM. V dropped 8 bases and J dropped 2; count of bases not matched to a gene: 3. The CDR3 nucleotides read TGTGCCAGCCAGGGGGTAACCTACGAGCAGTACTTC. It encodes CASQGVTYEQYF.

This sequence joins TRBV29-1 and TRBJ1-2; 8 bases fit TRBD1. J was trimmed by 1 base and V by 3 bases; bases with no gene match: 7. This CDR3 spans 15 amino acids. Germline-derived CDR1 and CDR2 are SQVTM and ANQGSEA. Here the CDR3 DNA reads TGCAGCGTTGAGACAGGGGCCTACGTTAACTATGGCTACACCTTC. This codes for CSVETGAYVNYGYTF.